The rows below give T cell receptor beta chains drawn from one sample of a study of Graves' ophthalmopathy and Graves' hyperthyroidism. TCRdb re-called the multiplex PCR reads through MiXCR, storing one row per CDR3 protein. The sample yields 200,000 to 250,000 distinct CDR3 sequences, about 47% seen once. The sample taken for sequencing was peripheral blood. Receptor source: an adult man with Graves' ophthalmopathy. CDR3s include the opening cysteine and the closing phenylalanine or tryptophan. The order of the fields is clone size, V gene, CDR3 length, J gene, D gene, CDR3 DNA, CDR3 protein. D genes are given only for firm matches. Clone size appears in some rows only: once, few, many, or a class for an expanded clone.

size: few; V: TRBV29-1; length: 16; J: TRBJ1-2; D: TRBD1; DNA: TGCAGCGTCGCGAACGGGGGACAGGGATGGTACTATGGCTACACCTTC; CDR3: CSVANGGQGWYYGYTF
size: NA; V: TRBV7-3; length: 14; J: TRBJ1-1; D: NA; DNA: TGTGCCAGCAGCTTGGAGACAGCACACACTGAAGCTTTCTTT; CDR3: CASSLETAHTEAFF
size: NA; V: TRBV5-1; length: 16; J: TRBJ1-1; D: TRBD1; DNA: TGCGCCAGCAGCCCGACGACAGGGAAATGGGGCACTGAAGCTTTCTTT; CDR3: CASSPTTGKWGTEAFF
size: few; V: TRBV10-3; length: 13; J: TRBJ1-2; D: NA; DNA: TGTGCCATCAGTGTTGACAGTCCGGGAGGCTACACCTTC; CDR3: CAISVDSPGGYTF
size: NA; V: TRBV7-8; length: 13; J: TRBJ1-5; D: TRBD1; DNA: TGTGCCAGCTGGGACAGAGGCAATCAGCTCCAGCATTTT; CDR3: CASWDRGNQLQHF
size: NA; V: TRBV2; length: 14; J: TRBJ1-1; D: NA; DNA: TGTGCCAGCAGAGCAGGGGTAATGAACACTGAAGCTCTCTTT; CDR3: CASRAGVMNTEALF
size: NA; V: TRBV10-3; length: 14; J: TRBJ1-3; D: NA; DNA: TGTGCCATCAGTTCGGGACAAGGAGGAAACACCATATATTTT; CDR3: CAISSGQGGNTIYF
size: NA; V: TRBV25-1; length: 13; J: TRBJ1-1; D: NA; DNA: TGTGCCAGCGGGGAGGGGGGGCGCACTGAAGCTTTCTTT; CDR3: CASGEGGRTEAFF
size: few; V: TRBV10-2; length: 15; J: TRBJ1-5; D: TRBD1; DNA: TGCGCCAGCAGGAGACAGGGGGAGGGCAATCAGCCCCAGCATTTT; CDR3: CASRRQGEGNQPQHF
size: few; V: TRBV2; length: 14; J: TRBJ2-7; D: TRBD1; DNA: TGTGCCAGCAGTGGGCCGGGACAGGGGGTCGAGCAGTACTTC; CDR3: CASSGPGQGVEQYF
size: NA; V: TRBV7-2; length: 15; J: TRBJ2-7; D: TRBD2; DNA: TGTGCCAGCAGCCAGCGCGGGGGAGATGTACTCGAGCAGTACTTC; CDR3: CASSQRGGDVLEQYF
size: NA; V: TRBV7-3; length: 19; J: TRBJ2-5; D: NA; DNA: TGTGCCAGCAGCTTGGAGGGGTGGGGAGGCAGGGGCGGAACTGAGACCCAGTACTTC; CDR3: CASSLEGWGGRGGTETQYF
size: once; V: TRBV5-1; length: 16; J: TRBJ2-5; D: TRBD1; DNA: TGTGCCAGCAGCCGATCGGGACAGGCAAGGGGGGAGACCCAGTACTTC; CDR3: CASSRSGQARGETQYF
size: NA; V: TRBV15; length: 14; J: TRBJ1-1; D: NA; DNA: TGTGTCACCAGCAGAGAGGACAGGAACACTGAAGCTTTCTTT; CDR3: CVTSREDRNTEAFF
size: many; V: TRBV29-1; length: 12; J: TRBJ2-5; D: NA; DNA: TGCAGCGCTCCGACAGAGCAAGAGACCCAGTACTTC; CDR3: CSAPTEQETQYF
size: NA; V: TRBV5-1; length: 14; J: TRBJ2-2; D: NA; DNA: TGCGCCAGCAGAAGTCAGGGACGGACCGGGGAGCTGTTTTTT; CDR3: CASRSQGRTGELFF
size: NA; V: TRBV7-8; length: 15; J: TRBJ1-1; D: TRBD1; DNA: TGTGCCAGTAGAACTCCCGGGACAGGGTACACTGAAGCTTTCTTT; CDR3: CASRTPGTGYTEAFF
size: NA; V: TRBV7-9; length: 15; J: TRBJ1-2; D: NA; DNA: TGTGCCAGCAGCTTAGGAGTCCGGGACGGCTATGGCTACACCTTC; CDR3: CASSLGVRDGYGYTF
size: many; V: TRBV20-1; length: 13; J: TRBJ2-5; D: NA; DNA: TGCAGTGCTCCCTATGGGGCCCAAGAGACCCAGTACTTC; CDR3: CSAPYGAQETQYF
size: NA; V: TRBV20-1; length: 15; J: TRBJ2-7; D: TRBD2; DNA: TGCAGTGCTAGAGTAGGTACTAGCGGGTCCGACGAGCAGTACTTC; CDR3: CSARVGTSGSDEQYF
size: NA; V: TRBV12-3/TRBV12-4; length: 14; J: TRBJ2-5; D: NA; DNA: TGTGCCAGCAGGTTCTCTTCCTCCACAGATACGCAGTATTTC; CDR3: CASRFSSSTDTQYF
size: NA; V: TRBV7-1; length: 13; J: TRBJ2-7; D: NA; DNA: TGTGCCAGCAGCTCAGGACAGCACTACGAGCAGTACTTC; CDR3: CASSSGQHYEQYF
size: NA; V: TRBV3-1; length: 15; J: TRBJ2-7; D: NA; DNA: TGTGCCAGCAGCCAAGTTGCTAGCCTATCCTCTCGGCGGTACTTC; CDR3: CASSQVASLSSRRYF
size: NA; V: TRBV7-2; length: 15; J: TRBJ2-7; D: NA; DNA: TGTGCCAGCAGCTTAGCTGGCTATCCGTCCTACGAGCAGTACTTC; CDR3: CASSLAGYPSYEQYF
size: few; V: TRBV19; length: 14; J: TRBJ2-5; D: NA; DNA: TGTGCCAGTAGTATGCTGACTAGTTTCGAGACCCAGTACTTC; CDR3: CASSMLTSFETQYF
size: NA; V: TRBV9; length: 16; J: TRBJ1-1; D: NA; DNA: TGTGCCAGCAGCGTAGTGGGTGGGGTTGGAGCTGCTGAAGCTTTCTTT; CDR3: CASSVVGGVGAAEAFF
size: NA; V: TRBV2; length: 13; J: TRBJ1-2; D: NA; DNA: TGTGCCAGCAGTTTCTTCGGGGAAGATGGCTACACCTTC; CDR3: CASSFFGEDGYTF
size: NA; V: TRBV10-1; length: 17; J: TRBJ2-3; D: NA; DNA: TGCGCCAGCAGTGAGAAAAACGGCCTGGGGCTCACAGATACGCAGTATTTT; CDR3: CASSEKNGLGLTDTQYF
size: NA; V: TRBV6-5; length: 16; J: TRBJ1-5; D: TRBD1; DNA: TGTGCCAGCAGCTCGAGACAGGGGGCTAGCAATCAGCCCCAGCATTTT; CDR3: CASSSRQGASNQPQHF
size: NA; V: TRBV6-5; length: 16; J: TRBJ1-4; D: TRBD1; DNA: TGTGCCAGCAGTTACCTCGGGGACAGGGTTAATGAAAAACTGTTTTTT; CDR3: CASSYLGDRVNEKLFF
size: few; V: TRBV5-4; length: 16; J: TRBJ1-6; D: NA; DNA: TGTGCCAGCAGCTTGGCCACAGCCGGGCGTAATTCACCCCTCCACTTT; CDR3: CASSLATAGRNSPLHF
size: NA; V: TRBV7-9; length: 16; J: TRBJ2-5; D: TRBD2; DNA: TGTGCCAGCAGCTTAGCTCTGGGACTAGGAGGAGAGACCCAGTACTTC; CDR3: CASSLALGLGGETQYF
size: many; V: TRBV7-2; length: 14; J: TRBJ2-7; D: NA; DNA: TGTGCCAGCAGCTTAGCCCAGGGCATTGGACGTCCGTACTTC; CDR3: CASSLAQGIGRPYF
size: few; V: TRBV10-3; length: 14; J: TRBJ1-1; D: NA; DNA: TGTGCCATCAGTGGGCAGGGTCTGCACACTGAAGCTTTCTTT; CDR3: CAISGQGLHTEAFF
size: few; V: TRBV9; length: 14; J: TRBJ2-7; D: NA; DNA: TGTGCCAGCAGCCCCAGCGTGGGGGCCCACGAGCAGTACTTC; CDR3: CASSPSVGAHEQYF
size: NA; V: TRBV7-2; length: 14; J: TRBJ1-2; D: NA; DNA: TGTGCCAGCAGAGCGGGGGTAGCTAACTATGGCTACACCTTC; CDR3: CASRAGVANYGYTF
size: NA; V: TRBV6-2/TRBV6-3; length: 14; J: TRBJ2-5; D: NA; DNA: TGTGCCAGCAGTCTGCAGCGGAACCAAGAGACCCAGTACTTC; CDR3: CASSLQRNQETQYF
size: NA; V: TRBV2; length: 13; J: TRBJ1-1; D: NA; DNA: TGTGCCAGCAGTGACTCCTCGGGCACTGAAGCTTTCTTT; CDR3: CASSDSSGTEAFF
size: few; V: TRBV7-9; length: 13; J: TRBJ1-1; D: NA; DNA: TGTGCCAGCAGCTTAGGAGAGAGGACTGAAGCTTTCTTT; CDR3: CASSLGERTEAFF
size: many; V: TRBV7-2; length: 16; J: TRBJ2-6; D: NA; DNA: TGTGCCAGCAGCTATCCAGGGTTTGAGGGGGCCAACGTCCTGACTTTC; CDR3: CASSYPGFEGANVLTF
size: NA; V: TRBV7-2; length: 11; J: TRBJ2-7; D: NA; DNA: TGTGCCAGCTCACCAGGGGACGAGCAGTACTTC; CDR3: CASSPGDEQYF
size: few; V: TRBV24-1; length: 12; J: TRBJ2-2; D: NA; DNA: TGTGCCACCAGTGAGGGAGCCGGGGAGCTGTTTTTT; CDR3: CATSEGAGELFF
size: NA; V: TRBV6-5; length: 14; J: TRBJ2-7; D: NA; DNA: TGTGCCAGCAGTTACGTTCAGGGTCTCAACGAGCAGTACTTC; CDR3: CASSYVQGLNEQYF
size: NA; V: TRBV2; length: 15; J: TRBJ2-7; D: NA; DNA: TGTGCCAGCAGCCCGAGAGGGCAGGGGTTCGACGAGCAGTACTTC; CDR3: CASSPRGQGFDEQYF
size: NA; V: TRBV7-9; length: 12; J: TRBJ1-1; D: NA; DNA: TGTGCCAGCAGCTACCAGGTCACTGAAGCTTTCTTT; CDR3: CASSYQVTEAFF
size: NA; V: TRBV7-9; length: 15; J: TRBJ2-3; D: NA; DNA: TGTGCCAGCAGCTTCCAGAAGCCTATCTCAGATACGCAGTATTTT; CDR3: CASSFQKPISDTQYF
size: few; V: TRBV20-1; length: 17; J: TRBJ2-5; D: TRBD2; DNA: TGCAGTGCTAGAGATGGGAGGGCGAGAACCTACCAAGAGACCCAGTACTTC; CDR3: CSARDGRARTYQETQYF
size: NA; V: TRBV10-3; length: 14; J: TRBJ2-7; D: NA; DNA: TGTGCCATCAGAGACGGGAGAAGTCCCTACGAGCAGTACTTC; CDR3: CAIRDGRSPYEQYF
size: NA; V: TRBV29-1; length: 16; J: TRBJ2-6; D: TRBD1; DNA: TGCAGCGTTGAGCAGGGGACAGGGGCTGGGGCCAACGTCCTGACTTTC; CDR3: CSVEQGTGAGANVLTF